The source of this T cell receptor beta chain is a study of blood T cell repertoires in COVID-19. The wider study: Spain, Italy and the United States supplied samples that represented acute and convalescent COVID-19.

Germline assignment: CDR1 GTSNPN and CDR2 SVGIG (reference sequence). The length of the CDR3 is 15 residues. Trimming took off 0 bases at V and 1 base at J, with 12 bases between the two ends. Per the original data handling: Amplified reference gene primers provided the basis for estimating nucleated cell counts. Here immunoSEQ multiplex PCR was the method, and the copy in TCRdb shows in-frame clones only, minus some. The V and J calls and clone size were taken over from that table, and D and trimming were inferred from the DNA. The sample records approximately 150,000 clones, approximately 82% being singletons.

The sequence was collected from a man between 45 and 60 years old who had recovered from COVID-19. V is TRBV30 and J is TRBJ1-1; D perhaps matches TRBD1 (6 bases). The sequenced sample was PBMCs or T cells enriched from blood (not recorded which). DNA of the CDR3: TGTGCCTGGAGTGTGGCAGGGGCCCCGAACACTGAAGCTTTCTTT. Amino acids: CAWSVAGAPNTEAFF.